This T cell receptor beta chain was sequenced for a study of blood T cell repertoires in COVID-19 (dated by TCRdb to 2018 to 2021). Broadly, across the study: The collaborator samples originated in the United States, Italy and Spain and spanned the acute and convalescent phases of COVID-19. The prospective study material was composed of cDNA or gDNA derived from T cells, B-cell-depleted T cells, or PBMCs. The dataset comprised deeply sampled blood TCRbeta repertoires from subjects exposed to, actively infected with, or recovered from COVID-19. The repertoires were released in a freely available public database intended as a resource for research on the immune response to SARS-CoV-2. Samples came from the ongoing ImmuneRACE study (first 160 participants) plus 1,254 subjects from 6 global collaborators. A de-identified subject ID, COVID-19 status, age in years and sex were almost always included in the sample metadata. Where available, HLA class I and class II types were taken from metadata supplied by the sample provider and were not determined by assay-based typing. General study outcomes and caveats: Clinical and demographic metadata were provided uncurated, with the amount varying by source and participant.

This clone was picked up a small number of times. Its antigen is still unknown. Per-base quality was not reported, and no clone a single base away is much larger than it. V loses 1 base, J loses 8 bases, and the germline ends lie 9 bases apart. Spanning cysteine to phenylalanine, the CDR3 consists of 13 amino acids. Only the CDR3 part of the read is kept: 39 bases, read in frame from the first base. From a lookup of the germline V gene (reference sequence), CDR1 and CDR2 are GTSNPN and SVGIG. The immunoSEQ Assay, a bias-controlled multiplex PCR, was used to amplify TCRbeta CDR3 regions from genomic DNA. For the original study's pipeline: Within the assay, amplification of reference gene primers was used to estimate how many nucleated cells each sample contained. To quantify the absolute abundance of each unique TCRbeta CDR3 rearrangement, sequence reads were collapsed and filtered. For each sample, productive Simpson clonality was calculated by taking the square root of Simpson's diversity index across productive rearrangements. TCRdb retrieved this table from immuneACCESS and kept in-frame rearrangements only. Not all clones are present; in checked studies, unresolved V genes account for under half, and no reason is known for the remainder. V, J and clone size are taken as reported in that table, and D and trimming were inferred from the DNA itself. The sample table contains about 150,000 clones; only one count was recorded for 85% to 90% of them. The ten largest clones represent roughly 15% of the sample.

The collaborating institutions used their own protocols to collect whole blood in K2EDTA tubes. For TCRbeta analysis, collaborator samples were shipped as frozen whole blood, as isolated PBMCs, or as DNA extracted from either sample type. This clonotype was sampled from a middle-aged woman with acute or convalescent COVID-19. The V and J genes are TRBV30 and TRBJ1-6; a confident D gene designation cannot be given. The sample was peripheral blood. The nucleotides read TGTGCCTGGAGTGGAGGGATCCATTCACCCCTCCACTTT. It encodes CAWSGGIHSPLHF.